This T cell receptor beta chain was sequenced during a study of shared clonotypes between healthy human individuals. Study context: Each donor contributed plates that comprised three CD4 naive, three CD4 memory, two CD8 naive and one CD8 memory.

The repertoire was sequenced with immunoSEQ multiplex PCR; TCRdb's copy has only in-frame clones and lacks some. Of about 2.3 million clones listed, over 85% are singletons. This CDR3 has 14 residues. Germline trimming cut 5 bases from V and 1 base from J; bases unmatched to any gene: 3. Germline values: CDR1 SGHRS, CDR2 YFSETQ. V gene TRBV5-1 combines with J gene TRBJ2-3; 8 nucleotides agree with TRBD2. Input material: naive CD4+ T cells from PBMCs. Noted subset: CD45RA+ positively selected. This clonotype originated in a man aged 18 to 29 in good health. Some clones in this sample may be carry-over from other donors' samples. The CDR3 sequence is CASRETSGTDTQYF. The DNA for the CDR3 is TGCGCCAGCAGGGAGACTAGCGGCACAGATACGCAGTATTTT.